This T cell receptor (beta chain) emerged from a study of OX40 agonist ivuxolimab in advanced cancers. About the research overall: Melanoma, hepatocellular carcinoma, head and neck or renal cell cancer occurred in dose-escalation patients.

Repertoires were generated with immunoSEQ multiplex PCR, while TCRdb's copy carries only in-frame clones and drops some. Found here are around 67,000 clones, approximately 90% of them singletons; the top ten hold 1.3%. Germline loops: CDR1 SGDLS, CDR2 YYNGEE. V dropped 2 bases and J dropped 4; count of bases not matched to a gene: 4. The CDR3 consists of 15 residues. The receptor's source is an adult with an advanced solid tumor such as melanoma, head and neck, liver or kidney cancer. The V gene is TRBV9, the J gene TRBJ2-1; 9 positions match TRBD2. The specimen comprised CD4+ or CD8+ T cells sorted from blood, sampled in a trial of the OX40 agonist ivuxolimab. CDR3 protein: CASSVTSGPYNEQFF. CDR3 sequence (DNA): TGTGCCAGCAGCGTGACTAGCGGACCTTACAATGAGCAGTTCTTC.